This is a list of T cell receptor beta chains from one sample in a study of human T cells and chemical hapten exposure. Using its own MiXCR run on the RACE reads, TCRdb lists one record per CDR3 protein. Counted here are about 380,000 distinct CDR3 sequences, more than 4.5% occurring once; the ten biggest clones make up 2% to 3%. The sample in question was whole blood, obtained in connection with sensitization to the hapten diphenylcyclopropenone (DPC). The receptors were sampled from a woman between 50 and 59 years old with alopecia areata. Some clones in this sample may be carry-over from other donors' samples. Both conserved end residues are part of each CDR3. The D gene is left open where the match is weak. Expanded clones are given a class, and other clones once, few, many or no size at all.

j_call	d_call	clone_size	v_call	cdr3_nt	cdr3_aa
TRBJ2-6	.	many	TRBV6-2/TRBV6-3	TGTGCCAGCAGTTACTCCCTTTCGGGGAAGTACTCTGGGGCCAACGTCCTGACTTTC	CASSYSLSGKYSGANVLTF
TRBJ1-2	.	few	TRBV12-3/TRBV12-4	TGTGCCAGCAGTAGCCCGGACGGCTATGGCTACACCTTC	CASSSPDGYGYTF
TRBJ2-3	.	many	TRBV10-3	TGTGCCATCAGTGGGGGCCAGAGTAGCACAGATACGCAGTATTTT	CAISGGQSSTDTQYF
TRBJ1-3	TRBD1	few	TRBV2	TGTGCCAGCACCCCGGGACAGGGGGGAAACACCATATATTTT	CASTPGQGGNTIYF
TRBJ2-3	TRBD2	few	TRBV7-8	TGTGCCAGCAGCCCTTCTAGCGGGGGGAACACAGATACGCAGTATTTT	CASSPSSGGNTDTQYF
TRBJ1-2	.	.	TRBV4-2	TGTGCCAGCAGCCAAGAAGAGGACAGAGCTAACTATGGCTACACCTTC	CASSQEEDRANYGYTF
TRBJ1-2	.	.	TRBV20-1	TGCAGTGCTAGAGGAACACAGGACTATGGCTACACCTTC	CSARGTQDYGYTF
TRBJ1-2	.	.	TRBV6-6	TGTGCCAGCAGTCCGCCCCAGGGCCGCTGGGGCTACACCTTC	CASSPPQGRWGYTF
TRBJ2-6	TRBD1	many	TRBV20-1	TGCAGTGCTGGACAGGTTGGGACCTCTGGGGCCAACGTCCTGACTTTC	CSAGQVGTSGANVLTF
TRBJ2-2	.	many	TRBV7-9	TGTGCCAGCAGCTTACGGGACTTCCTCACCGGGGAGCTGTTTTTT	CASSLRDFLTGELFF
TRBJ1-1	.	few	TRBV7-6	TGTGCCAGCAGCTTACAGCCAGGACTCACTGAAGCTTTCTTT	CASSLQPGLTEAFF
TRBJ1-1	.	few	TRBV5-1	TGCGCCAGCAGCCCAAGGGACCCCACCCTGAACACTGAAGCTTTCTTT	CASSPRDPTLNTEAFF
TRBJ2-3	TRBD2	many	TRBV29-1	TGCAGCGTCCCCGAGGGCAGGGAGGGTACAGATACGCAGTATTTT	CSVPEGREGTDTQYF
TRBJ2-1	TRBD2	few	TRBV27	TGTGCCAGCAGTTTAACGAGCGGGAGGCTTAATGAGCAGTTCTTC	CASSLTSGRLNEQFF
TRBJ2-7	.	many	TRBV12-3/TRBV12-4	TGTGCCAGCAGTTTCCCAGGGGAGGAAAAAGAATACTTC	CASSFPGEEKEYF
TRBJ2-3	TRBD2	many	TRBV20-1	TGCAGTGCTAGAGATAGCGGGACCACAGATACGCAGTATTTT	CSARDSGTTDTQYF
TRBJ2-1	.	few	TRBV14	TGTGCCAGCAGCCAAGACCCCACTTACAATGAGCAGTTCTTC	CASSQDPTYNEQFF
TRBJ2-7	.	.	TRBV4-1	TGCGCCAGCAGCTACGTTTGGGCGGGGGCCTCCTACGAGCAGTACTTC	CASSYVWAGASYEQYF
TRBJ2-3	TRBD1	many	TRBV5-6	TGTGCCAGCAGCATTTGGGGGACAGGGGCTAGCACAGATACGCAGTATTTT	CASSIWGTGASTDTQYF
TRBJ2-3	TRBD1	.	TRBV2	TGTGCCAGCGGTAGTGTGCAATACTCAGGGACAGAGGCAGATACGCAGTATTTT	CASGSVQYSGTEADTQYF
TRBJ1-4	TRBD1	many	TRBV7-9	TGTGCCACCGACAGGGCTGAAAAACTGTTTTTT	CATDRAEKLFF
TRBJ2-5	TRBD2	many	TRBV5-1	TGCGCCAGCAGCTCTGGGACTACTCAAGAGACCCAGTACTTC	CASSSGTTQETQYF
TRBJ2-2	.	many	TRBV29-1	TGCAGCGTTGAAGATCGGGCAGAGACGAACACCGGGGAGCTGTTTTTT	CSVEDRAETNTGELFF
TRBJ2-7	TRBD2	.	TRBV9	TGTGCCAGCAGCTCGGGACTAGCGGGGCCCTACTACGAGCAGTACTTC	CASSSGLAGPYYEQYF
TRBJ2-3	.	many	TRBV11-2	TGTGCCAGCAGCCCACTGGACTACGGGGGCACAGATACGCAGTATTTT	CASSPLDYGGTDTQYF
TRBJ1-1	.	.	TRBV25-1	TGTGCCAGCAGTGGAGGATTCGTGGCTGAAGCTTTCTTT	CASSGGFVAEAFF
TRBJ2-3	TRBD2	.	TRBV7-2	TGTGCCAGCAGCTTAGTCCCCAGTACGGGACTAGCGATTACAGATACGCAGTATTTT	CASSLVPSTGLAITDTQYF
TRBJ1-3	.	.	TRBV6-5	TGTGCCACAAATGTAGACACCATATATTTT	CATNVDTIYF
TRBJ1-3	.	.	TRBV28	TGTGCCAGCAGTACCCGGAGCTCTGGAAACACCATATATTTT	CASSTRSSGNTIYF
TRBJ1-5	TRBD1	.	TRBV6-1	TGTGCCAGCGGGACAGGGGAATGGGGCAATCAGCCCCAGCATTTT	CASGTGEWGNQPQHF